A single sample is the source of the 17 T cell receptor beta chains below, sequenced in a study of T cell clones after liver transplantation. TCRdb's copy holds only in-frame clones and misses some; the assay was immunoSEQ multiplex PCR. The sample lists about 72,000 clones, roughly nine tenths seen once, with roughly 2.7% in the top ten. Material: CD4+ T cells from blood, obtained before liver transplant. The origin of the receptors is a human donor who received a liver transplant.

This sequence joins TRBV6-1 and TRBJ1-4; D is unresolved. Between the trimmed V and J ends, which lost 8 bases and 8 bases, there was a span of 15 bases. This CDR3 is 13 amino acids long. CDR1 MNHNS and CDR2 SASEGT come from the germline V gene. Here the CDR3 reads CASQAWEGEKLFF. CDR3 nucleotides: TGTGCCAGCCAAGCCTGGGAAGGGGAAAAACTGTTTTTT.

The CDR3 reads CASSGSRQGGGETQYF. The CDR3 DNA reads TGTGCCAGCAGTGGATCGAGGCAGGGAGGAGGCGAGACCCAGTACTTC. V is TRBV6-1 and J is TRBJ2-5; D is perhaps TRBD2 (6 bases). The V gene lost 4 bases and the J gene lost 5 bases, with 20 bases spanning the gap. Germline V lookup: CDR1 MNHNS, CDR2 SASEGT. The length of the CDR3 is 16 residues.

The rearrangement joins TRBV28 to TRBJ2-5; 7 bases are shared with TRBD2. The germline CDR1 and CDR2 sequences are MDHEN and SYDVKM. The V segment lost 0 bases and the J segment 4 bases; nucleotides outside the gene matches: 14. There are 18 residues in the CDR3. The CDR3 coding sequence is TGTGCCAGCAGTTTATGGGATGGTGGCGGGAGATTCGGAGAGACCCAGTACTTC. This codes for CASSLWDGGGRFGETQYF.

The rearrangement links TRBV5-1 to TRBJ2-3; D might be TRBD2 (6 bases). The CDR3 sequence is 15 residues long. Germline lookup yields CDR1 SGHRS and CDR2 YFSETQ. Trimming removed 3 bases from V and 5 bases from J, with 16 bases in between. As DNA, the CDR3 is TGCGCCAGCAGCTCGAGCGGGTCCGAGGGAGATACGCAGTATTTT. Residues: CASSSSGSEGDTQYF.

The DNA for the CDR3 is TGCGCCAGCAGCCAAGCTCTCGCGAGTAATGGCTACACCTTC. Translating it yields CASSQALASNGYTF. The genes are TRBV4-1 and TRBJ1-2; D not resolved. Germline V gene sequence: CDR1 MGHRA, CDR2 YSYEKL. The CDR3 contains 14 residues. Trimming removed 1 base at V and 6 bases at J, with 12 bases between.

This rearrangement joins TRBV5-8 to TRBJ1-3; unclear D gene. From germline, CDR1 is SGHTS and CDR2 YDEGEE. V was pared by 7 bases and J by 0 bases, with 11 bases between. The CDR3 covers 14 residues. For the CDR3, the DNA is TGTGCCAGCTTGGTTTGGGCCTCTGGAAACACCATATATTTT. The encoded protein is CASLVWASGNTIYF.

The chain joins TRBV6-1 to TRBJ1-5, with D tentatively TRBD1 (6 bases). This CDR3 contains 13 residues. Germline loops: CDR1 MNHNS, CDR2 SASEGT. V was clipped by 6 bases and J by 3 bases, with 9 bases between them. CDR3 coding DNA: TGTGCCAGCAGGACAGGAAACAATCAGCCCCAGCATTTT. Encoded protein: CASRTGNNQPQHF.

The rearrangement joins TRBV7-3 to TRBJ2-7, with D uncertain. The V end was cut by 3 bases, the J end by 5 bases, with 8 bases between. Germline CDR1 and CDR2: SGHTA and FQGTGA. The CDR3 is 12 amino acids. CDR3 in amino acids: CASSFWANEQYF. Here the CDR3 DNA reads TGTGCCAGCAGCTTCTGGGCGAACGAGCAGTACTTC.

There are a few counts of this clone. The chain has TRBV11-3 and TRBJ2-1; 9 bases agree with TRBD2. Germline V CDR1 and CDR2: SGHNT, YENEEA. The V gene end was trimmed by 4 bases and the J gene end by 6 bases; junction bases not matched to a gene: 7. The CDR3 covers 15 residues. CDR3 amino acids: CASSSKGLAGNEQFF. The CDR3 coding sequence is TGTGCCAGCAGCTCAAAGGGACTAGCTGGCAATGAGCAGTTCTTC.

The genes are TRBV11-2 and TRBJ2-2, with 8 bases matching TRBD2. The trim removed 7 bases at V and 4 bases at J, leaving 8 bases unmatched. The CDR3 loop spans 15 amino acids. Germline V lookup: CDR1 SGHAT, CDR2 FQNNGV. The CDR3 coding sequence is TGTGCCAGCAAGGGACTAGTAGATCCCACCGGGGAGCTGTTTTTT. Translated: CASKGLVDPTGELFF.

The chain uses TRBV4-1 and TRBJ2-1; the D gene is possibly TRBD1 (5 bases). V dropped 0 bases and J dropped 3 bases, with 15 bases sitting between them. This CDR3 is built from 17 residues. Germline CDR1 reads MGHRA; CDR2 reads YSYEKL. The CDR3 region has the DNA TGCGCCAGCAGCCAAGAGATAGGGGTGAAGATCTACAATGAGCAGTTCTTC. It translates to CASSQEIGVKIYNEQFF.

The V call is TRBV9, the J call TRBJ2-7; tentatively, D is TRBD1 (6 bases). The ends were cut back, 4 bases at V and 4 bases at J, with 18 bases in the middle. The CDR3 contains 15 residues. Per germline, CDR1 SGDLS and CDR2 YYNGEE. As DNA, the CDR3 is TGTGCCAGCAGCCAGGGGCTTTCAGGGGTTTACGAGCAGTACTTC. Translation: CASSQGLSGVYEQYF.

V is TRBV28 and J is TRBJ2-7; D is possibly TRBD1 (6 bases). This CDR3 spans 14 amino acids. Per germline, CDR1 MDHEN and CDR2 SYDVKM. Trimming stripped 5 bases from V and 3 bases from J, with 14 bases between. CDR3 sequence reads: CASSNDRNHYEQYF. The CDR3 DNA follows: TGTGCCAGCAGTAATGACAGGAACCACTACGAGCAGTACTTC.

V and J are TRBV2 and TRBJ2-7; tentatively, D is TRBD2 (6 bases). The CDR3 runs 14 residues. The germline V and J ends were trimmed by 6 bases and 3 bases, with 15 bases remaining between them. Germline V gene lookup returns CDR1 SNHLY and CDR2 FYNNEI. DNA of the CDR3: TGTGCCAGCAGCCGACTAGGGGAAAACTACGAGCAGTACTTC. Its translation is CASSRLGENYEQYF.

This chain connects TRBV15 to TRBJ2-5; D gene ambiguous. The CDR3 extends over 16 amino acids. Germline V gives CDR1 LNHNV, CDR2 YYDKDF (reference sequence). The ends were cut back, 0 bases at V and 5 bases at J, with 16 bases in the middle. The CDR3 sequence is CATSRDRSRQTETQYF. CDR3 in DNA: TGTGCCACCAGCAGAGATCGGTCTAGGCAGACGGAGACCCAGTACTTC.

The rearrangement joins TRBV6-1 to TRBJ1-4; 8 bases line up with TRBD1. Germline values: CDR1 MNHNS, CDR2 SASEGT. V trimming: 6 bases; J trimming: 7 bases; junction bases outside the gene matches: 7. This CDR3 comprises 14 residues. The CDR3 region has the DNA TGTGCCAGCAGAACCCCGGGACAGGCTGAAAAACTGTTTTTT. Its protein is CASRTPGQAEKLFF.

The V and J genes are TRBV7-9 and TRBJ2-5; 7 nucleotides line up with TRBD1. Germline V gene sequence: CDR1 SEHNR, CDR2 FQNEAQ (reference sequence). The CDR3 length is 13 residues. V trimming: 5 bases; J trimming: 5 bases; junction bases outside the gene matches: 5. The CDR3: CASSLGQTETQYF. The CDR3 coding sequence is TGTGCCAGCAGCCTGGGACAGACGGAGACCCAGTACTTC.